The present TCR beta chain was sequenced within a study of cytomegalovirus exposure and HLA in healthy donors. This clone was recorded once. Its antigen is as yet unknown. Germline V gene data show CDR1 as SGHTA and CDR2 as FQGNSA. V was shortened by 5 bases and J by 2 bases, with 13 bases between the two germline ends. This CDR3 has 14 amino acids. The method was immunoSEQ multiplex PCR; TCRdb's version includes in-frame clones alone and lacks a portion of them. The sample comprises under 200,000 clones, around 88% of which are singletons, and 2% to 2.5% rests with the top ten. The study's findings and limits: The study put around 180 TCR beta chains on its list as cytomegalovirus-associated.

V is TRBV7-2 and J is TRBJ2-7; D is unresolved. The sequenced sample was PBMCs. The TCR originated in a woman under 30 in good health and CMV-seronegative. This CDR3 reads CASSPKLPPYEQYF. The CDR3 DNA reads TGTGCCAGCAGCCCGAAACTACCCCCCTACGAGCAGTACTTC.